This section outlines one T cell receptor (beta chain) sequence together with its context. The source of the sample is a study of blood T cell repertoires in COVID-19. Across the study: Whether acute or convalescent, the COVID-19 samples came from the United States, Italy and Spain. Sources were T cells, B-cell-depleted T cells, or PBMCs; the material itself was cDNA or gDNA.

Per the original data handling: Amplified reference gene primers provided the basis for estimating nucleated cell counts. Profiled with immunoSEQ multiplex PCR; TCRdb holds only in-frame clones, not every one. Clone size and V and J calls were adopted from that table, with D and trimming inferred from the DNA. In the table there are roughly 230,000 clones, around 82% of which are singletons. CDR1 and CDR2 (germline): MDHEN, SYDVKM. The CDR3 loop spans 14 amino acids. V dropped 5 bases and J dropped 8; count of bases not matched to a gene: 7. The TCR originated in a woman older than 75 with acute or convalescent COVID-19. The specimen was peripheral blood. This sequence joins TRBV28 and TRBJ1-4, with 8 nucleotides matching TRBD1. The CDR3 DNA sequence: TGTGCCAGCAGTCTGGGACAGGTCGGGGAAAAACTGTTTTTT. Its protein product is CASSLGQVGEKLFF.